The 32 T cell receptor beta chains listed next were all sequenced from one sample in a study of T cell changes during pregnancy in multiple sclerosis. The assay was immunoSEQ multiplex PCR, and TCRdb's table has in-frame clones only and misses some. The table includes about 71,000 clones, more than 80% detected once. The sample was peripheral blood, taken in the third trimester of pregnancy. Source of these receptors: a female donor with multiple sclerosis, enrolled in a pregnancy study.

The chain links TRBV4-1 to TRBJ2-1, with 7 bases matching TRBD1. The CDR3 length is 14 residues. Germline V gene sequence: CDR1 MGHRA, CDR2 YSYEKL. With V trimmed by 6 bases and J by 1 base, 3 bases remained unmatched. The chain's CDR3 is CASSRGQSYNEQFF. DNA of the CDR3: TGCGCCAGCAGTAGGGGACAGTCCTACAATGAGCAGTTCTTC.

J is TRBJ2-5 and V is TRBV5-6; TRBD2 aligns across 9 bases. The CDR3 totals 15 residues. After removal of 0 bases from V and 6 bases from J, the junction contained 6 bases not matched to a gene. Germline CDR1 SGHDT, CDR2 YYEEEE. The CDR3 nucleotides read TGTGCCAGCAGCTTGGTAGCGGGAGAGAGAAAGACCCAGTACTTC. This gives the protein CASSLVAGERKTQYF.

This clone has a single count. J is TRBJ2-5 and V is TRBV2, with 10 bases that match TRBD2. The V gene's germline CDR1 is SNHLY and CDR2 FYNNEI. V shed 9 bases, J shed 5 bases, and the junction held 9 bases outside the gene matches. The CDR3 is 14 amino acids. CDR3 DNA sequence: TGTGCCAGTTCCCCTAGCGGGAGCTGGGAGACCCAGTACTTC. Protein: CASSPSGSWETQYF.

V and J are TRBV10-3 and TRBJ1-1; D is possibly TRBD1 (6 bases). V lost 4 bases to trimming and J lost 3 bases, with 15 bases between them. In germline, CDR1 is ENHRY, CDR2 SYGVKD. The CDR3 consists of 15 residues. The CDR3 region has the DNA TGTGCCATCAGTGTGGAACAGGGTGATGACACTGAAGCTTTCTTT. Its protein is CAISVEQGDDTEAFF.

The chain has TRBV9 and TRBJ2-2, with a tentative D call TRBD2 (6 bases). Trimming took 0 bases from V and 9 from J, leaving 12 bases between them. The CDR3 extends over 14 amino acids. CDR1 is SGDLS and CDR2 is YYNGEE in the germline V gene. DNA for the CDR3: TGTGCCAGCAGCGTAGCGGCGGGGCCCCGGGAGCTGTTTTTT. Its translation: CASSVAAGPRELFF. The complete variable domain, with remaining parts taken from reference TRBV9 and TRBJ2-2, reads DSGVTQTPKHLITATGQRVTLRCSPRSGDLSVYWYQQSLDQGLQFLIQYYNGEERAKGNILERFSAQQFPDLHSELNLSSLELGDSALYFCASSVAAGPRELFFGEGSRLTVL.

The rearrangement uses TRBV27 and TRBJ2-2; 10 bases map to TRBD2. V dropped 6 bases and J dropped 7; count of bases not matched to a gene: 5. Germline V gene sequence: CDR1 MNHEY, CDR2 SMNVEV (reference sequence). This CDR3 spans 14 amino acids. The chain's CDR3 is CASRRTSGYGELFF. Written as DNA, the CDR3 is TGTGCCAGCAGAAGGACTAGCGGATACGGGGAGCTGTTTTTT.

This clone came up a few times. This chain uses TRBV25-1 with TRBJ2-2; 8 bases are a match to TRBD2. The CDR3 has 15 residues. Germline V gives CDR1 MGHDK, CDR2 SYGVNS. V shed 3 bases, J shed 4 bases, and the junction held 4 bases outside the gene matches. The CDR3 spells CASSDHTSGTGELFF. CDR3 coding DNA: TGTGCCAGCAGTGATCATACTAGCGGCACCGGGGAGCTGTTTTTT.

This CDR3 reads CASSADRGNGYTF. The CDR3 nucleotides read TGTGCCAGCAGTGCGGACAGGGGAAATGGCTACACCTTC. The gene calls are TRBV2 and TRBJ1-2; TRBD1 aligns across 9 bases. J gave up 6 bases and V 4 bases, and 3 bases lay outside the gene matches. Germline CDR1 reads SNHLY; CDR2 reads FYNNEI. The CDR3 has 13 amino acids.

The CDR3 region is CASSLSGSAYNEQFF. The CDR3 DNA follows: TGTGCCAGCAGCTTAAGCGGGAGTGCGTACAATGAGCAGTTCTTC. This sequence joins TRBV7-3 and TRBJ2-1; 7 bases line up with TRBD2. The CDR3 totals 15 residues. Trimming at V came to 1 base and at J to 4 bases, leaving 4 bases not matched to a gene. Germline lookup yields CDR1 SGHTA and CDR2 FQGTGA.

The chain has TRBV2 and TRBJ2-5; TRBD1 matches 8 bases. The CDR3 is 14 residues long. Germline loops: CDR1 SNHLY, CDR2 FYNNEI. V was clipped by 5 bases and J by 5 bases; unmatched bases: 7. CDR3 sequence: CASSNGQGGETQYF. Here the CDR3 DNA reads TGTGCCAGCAGTAATGGACAGGGTGGGGAGACCCAGTACTTC.

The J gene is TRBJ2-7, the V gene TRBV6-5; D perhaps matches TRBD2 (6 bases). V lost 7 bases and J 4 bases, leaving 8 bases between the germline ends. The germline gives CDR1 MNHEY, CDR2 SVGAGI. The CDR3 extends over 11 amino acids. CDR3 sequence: CASKGTYEQYF. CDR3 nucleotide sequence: TGTGCCAGCAAGGGGACTTACGAGCAGTACTTC.

CDR3 region: CASSIIKGLAGVIRDEQFF. The CDR3 DNA reads TGTGCCAGTAGTATCATAAAGGGACTAGCGGGAGTAATTAGGGATGAGCAGTTCTTC. This chain uses TRBV19 with TRBJ2-1, with 14 bases that match TRBD2. The V segment lost 3 bases and the J segment 8 bases; nucleotides outside the gene matches: 15. This CDR3 region has 19 residues. Germline-derived CDR1 and CDR2 are LNHDA and SQIVND (reference sequence).

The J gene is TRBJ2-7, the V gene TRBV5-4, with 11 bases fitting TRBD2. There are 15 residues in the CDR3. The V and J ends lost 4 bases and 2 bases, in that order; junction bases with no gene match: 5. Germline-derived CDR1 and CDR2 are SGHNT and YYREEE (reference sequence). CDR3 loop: CASSPGLAVPYEQYF. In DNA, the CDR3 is TGTGCCAGCAGCCCGGGACTAGCGGTCCCCTACGAGCAGTACTTC.

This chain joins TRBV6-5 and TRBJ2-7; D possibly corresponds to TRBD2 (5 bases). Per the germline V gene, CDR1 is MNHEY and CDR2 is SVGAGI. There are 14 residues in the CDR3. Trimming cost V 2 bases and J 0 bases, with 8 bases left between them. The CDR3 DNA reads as TGTGCCAGCAGTTACGAGGGCTACTCCTACGAGCAGTACTTC. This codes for CASSYEGYSYEQYF.

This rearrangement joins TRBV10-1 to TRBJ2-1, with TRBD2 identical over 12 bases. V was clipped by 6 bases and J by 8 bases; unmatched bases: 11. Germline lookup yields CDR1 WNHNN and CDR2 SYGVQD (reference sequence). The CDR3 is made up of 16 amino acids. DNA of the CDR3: TGCGCCAGCAGCCCGCGACTAGCGGGAGACGCGGATGAGCAGTTCTTC. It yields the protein CASSPRLAGDADEQFF.

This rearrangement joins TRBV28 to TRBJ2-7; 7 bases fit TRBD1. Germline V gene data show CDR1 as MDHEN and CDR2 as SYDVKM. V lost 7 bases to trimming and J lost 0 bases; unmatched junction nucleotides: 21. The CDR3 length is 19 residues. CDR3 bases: TGTGCCAGCACCTTCCTCCGGGACAGCACCAACCAAAGCTCCTACGAGCAGTACTTC. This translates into CASTFLRDSTNQSSYEQYF. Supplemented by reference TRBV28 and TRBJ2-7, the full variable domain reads DVKVTQSSRYLVKRTGEKVFLECVQDMDHENMFWYRQDPGLGLRLIYFSYDVKMKEKGDIPEGYSVSREKKERFSLILESASTNQTSMYLCASTFLRDSTNQSSYEQYFGPGTRLTVT.

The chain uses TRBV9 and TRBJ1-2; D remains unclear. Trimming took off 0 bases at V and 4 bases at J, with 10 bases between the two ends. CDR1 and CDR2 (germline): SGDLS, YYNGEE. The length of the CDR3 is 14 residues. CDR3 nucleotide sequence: TGTGCCAGCAGCGTAGAAGGGAGCTTCTATGGCTACACCTTC. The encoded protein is CASSVEGSFYGYTF.

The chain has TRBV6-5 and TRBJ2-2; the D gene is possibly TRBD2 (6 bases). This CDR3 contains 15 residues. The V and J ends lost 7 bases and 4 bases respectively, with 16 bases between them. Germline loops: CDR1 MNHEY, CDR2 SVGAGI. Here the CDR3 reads CASTETSRPTGELFF. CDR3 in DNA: TGTGCCAGCACCGAGACTAGTAGGCCCACCGGGGAGCTGTTTTTT.

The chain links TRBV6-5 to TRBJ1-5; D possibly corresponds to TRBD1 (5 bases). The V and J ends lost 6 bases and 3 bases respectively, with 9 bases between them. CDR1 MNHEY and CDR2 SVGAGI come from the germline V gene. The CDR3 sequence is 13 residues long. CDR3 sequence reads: CASRMTANQPQHF. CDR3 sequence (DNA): TGTGCCAGCAGGATGACAGCCAATCAGCCCCAGCATTTT.

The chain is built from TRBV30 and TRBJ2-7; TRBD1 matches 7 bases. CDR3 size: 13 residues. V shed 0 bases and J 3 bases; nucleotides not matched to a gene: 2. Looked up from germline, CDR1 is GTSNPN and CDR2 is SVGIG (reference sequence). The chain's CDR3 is CAWSVWTGYEQYF. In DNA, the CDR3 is TGTGCCTGGAGTGTATGGACAGGCTACGAGCAGTACTTC.

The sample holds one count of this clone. This CDR3 is CASSQYPSGRAQSEQFF. CDR3 nucleotide sequence: TGCGCCAGCAGCCAATACCCTAGCGGGAGGGCCCAGAGTGAGCAGTTCTTC. V gene TRBV4-1 combines with J gene TRBJ2-1; TRBD2 matches 12 bases. The CDR3 runs to 17 residues. Germline V gene lookup returns CDR1 MGHRA and CDR2 YSYEKL. Trimming at V came to 2 bases and at J to 9 bases, leaving 11 bases not matched to a gene.

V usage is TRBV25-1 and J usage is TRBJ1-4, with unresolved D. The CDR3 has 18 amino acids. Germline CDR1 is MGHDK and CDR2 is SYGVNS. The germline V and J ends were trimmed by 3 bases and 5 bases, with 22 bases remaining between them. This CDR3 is CASSESASGNQVNEKLFF. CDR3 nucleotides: TGTGCCAGCAGTGAGTCAGCCTCCGGGAACCAAGTCAATGAAAAACTGTTTTTT.

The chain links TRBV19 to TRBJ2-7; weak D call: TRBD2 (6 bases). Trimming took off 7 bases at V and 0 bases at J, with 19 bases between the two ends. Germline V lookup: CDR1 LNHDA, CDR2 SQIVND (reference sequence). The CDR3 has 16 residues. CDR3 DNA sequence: TGTGCCAGTAAGCCTAGCGCCGACCCTGCCTCCTACGAGCAGTACTTC. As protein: CASKPSADPASYEQYF.

CDR3 loop: CASSWRDRGAGANVLTF. The CDR3 region has the DNA TGTGCCAGCAGCTGGCGGGACAGGGGAGCTGGGGCCAACGTCCTGACTTTC. The J gene is TRBJ2-6, the V gene TRBV11-1, with 10 bases identical to TRBD1. The V segment lost 4 bases and the J segment 2 bases; nucleotides outside the gene matches: 5. Germline values: CDR1 SGHAT, CDR2 FQDESV (reference sequence). This CDR3 is built from 17 residues.

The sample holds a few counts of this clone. CDR3 residues: CASRPQGHGNTIYF. DNA for the CDR3: TGTGCCAGCAGGCCTCAGGGGCATGGAAACACCATATATTTT. This chain joins TRBV6-5 and TRBJ1-3, with D perhaps matching TRBD1 (6 bases). CDR1 and CDR2 from the germline V gene are MNHEY and SVGAGI. V lost 6 bases to trimming and J lost 3 bases, with 12 bases between them. The CDR3 is made up of 14 amino acids.

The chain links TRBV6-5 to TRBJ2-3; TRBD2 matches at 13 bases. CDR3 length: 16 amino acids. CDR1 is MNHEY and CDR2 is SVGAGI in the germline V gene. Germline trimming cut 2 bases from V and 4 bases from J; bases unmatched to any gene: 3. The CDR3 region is CASSYVGLAGSDTQYF. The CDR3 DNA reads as TGTGCCAGCAGTTACGTGGGACTAGCGGGATCAGATACGCAGTATTTT.

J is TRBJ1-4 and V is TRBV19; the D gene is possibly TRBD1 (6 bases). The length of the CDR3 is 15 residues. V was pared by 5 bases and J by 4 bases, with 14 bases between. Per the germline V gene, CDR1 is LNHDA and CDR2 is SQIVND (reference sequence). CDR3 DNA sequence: TGTGCCAGTAGTCGTCCGGGACACCTTAATGAAAAACTGTTTTTT. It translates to CASSRPGHLNEKLFF.

CDR3: CAISESALADAETQYF. The CDR3, as DNA: TGTGCCATCAGTGAGTCGGCACTAGCGGATGCGGAGACCCAGTACTTC. The chain recombines TRBV10-3 with TRBJ2-5; TRBD2 agrees at 8 bases. CDR1 and CDR2 from the germline V gene are ENHRY and SYGVKD. V lost 0 bases to trimming and J lost 5 bases; unmatched junction nucleotides: 8. The CDR3 loop spans 16 amino acids.

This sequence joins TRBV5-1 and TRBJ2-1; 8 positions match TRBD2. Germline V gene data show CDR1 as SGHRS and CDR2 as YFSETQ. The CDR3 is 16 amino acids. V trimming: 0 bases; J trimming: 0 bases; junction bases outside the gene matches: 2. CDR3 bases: TGCGCCAGCAGCTTGGCCAGCGGGAGCTCCTACAATGAGCAGTTCTTC. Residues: CASSLASGSSYNEQFF.

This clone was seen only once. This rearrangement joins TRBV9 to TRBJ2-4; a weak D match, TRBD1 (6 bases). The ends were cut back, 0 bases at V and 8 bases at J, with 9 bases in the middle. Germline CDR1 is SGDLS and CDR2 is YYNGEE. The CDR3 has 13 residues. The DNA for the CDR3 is TGTGCCAGCAGCGTAGATAACAGGGACATTCAGTACTTC. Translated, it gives CASSVDNRDIQYF.

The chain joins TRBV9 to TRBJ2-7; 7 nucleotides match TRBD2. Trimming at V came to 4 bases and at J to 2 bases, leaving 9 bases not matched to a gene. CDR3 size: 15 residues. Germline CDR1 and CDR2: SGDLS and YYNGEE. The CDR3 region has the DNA TGTGCCAGCAGCTTGACTAGCCAGTACCCCTACGAGCAGTACTTC. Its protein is CASSLTSQYPYEQYF.

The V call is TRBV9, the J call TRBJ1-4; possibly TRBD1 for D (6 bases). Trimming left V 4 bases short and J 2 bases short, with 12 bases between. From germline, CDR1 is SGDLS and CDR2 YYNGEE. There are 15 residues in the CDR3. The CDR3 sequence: CASSPGAGTNEKLFF. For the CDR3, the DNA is TGTGCCAGCAGCCCAGGGGCAGGGACTAATGAAAAACTGTTTTTT.